This is a list of T cell receptor beta chains from one sample in a study of radiotherapy plus CTLA-4 blockade in lung cancer. The method was immunoSEQ multiplex PCR; TCRdb's version includes in-frame clones alone and lacks a portion of them. This sample carries roughly 120,000 clones, roughly 74% of them seen once, and the ten largest clones take 5.2%. Sequences were derived from peripheral blood, sampled from a patient treated with radiotherapy plus ipilimumab. All receptors come from a human donor with non-small cell lung cancer who had a partial response to radiotherapy plus ipilimumab. CDR3s include the opening cysteine and the closing phenylalanine or tryptophan. A D gene is named only where the DNA matches it firmly. Clone size is stated in some rows and not others, as once, few, many or a class when expanded.

CDR3nt,CDR3aa,len,v_gene,abundance,j_gene,d_gene
TGTGCCAGCAGCTTAAGAGCAGGGGCCGACTCTGGGGCCAACGTCCTGACTTTC,CASSLRAGADSGANVLTF,18,TRBV7-3,-,TRBJ2-6,-
TGCGCCAGCAGCACCTATACAGGGGAGAGAGAGACCCAGTACTTC,CASSTYTGERETQYF,15,TRBV5-1,-,TRBJ2-5,TRBD1
TGTGCCAGCAGCCAAGATTCAGTCCGGAGGGAAGCTTTCTTT,CASSQDSVRREAFF,14,TRBV14,-,TRBJ1-1,-
TGTGCCAGCAGCTTAGCCTCCGACAGTCGTTCTAACTATGGCTACACCTTC,CASSLASDSRSNYGYTF,17,TRBV7-2,-,TRBJ1-2,-
TGTGCCAGCAGCGTAGGTCTGGGCAGGGCTGGCTATGGCTACACCTTC,CASSVGLGRAGYGYTF,16,TRBV9,few,TRBJ1-2,-
TGTGCCAGCAGCAATACAGAACTCAATCAGCCCCAGCATTTT,CASSNTELNQPQHF,14,TRBV7-8,few,TRBJ1-5,-
TGTGCCAGCAGCCACCGTCTTGGGGCGGAAGAGACCCAGTACTTC,CASSHRLGAEETQYF,15,TRBV7-9,-,TRBJ2-5,-
TGTGCCAGCAGCCACACGAGAGGACAGGGGGCTCTCGGCGGAGAAAAACTGTTTTTT,CASSHTRGQGALGGEKLFF,19,TRBV14,-,TRBJ1-4,TRBD1
TGTGCCAGCAGTTTCGTCAGGGCGAGCAATCAGCCCCAGCATTTT,CASSFVRASNQPQHF,15,TRBV27,-,TRBJ1-5,-
TGTGCCAGCAGCCAAGCCCCCAGCGGGAGTGCAGAAGAGACCCAGTACTTC,CASSQAPSGSAEETQYF,17,TRBV4-2,-,TRBJ2-5,TRBD2
TGTGCCAGCAGCTTGTCGGCTAGAAAGAACGAGCAGTACTTC,CASSLSARKNEQYF,14,TRBV5-6,once,TRBJ2-7,-
TGTGCCAGTAGTATTGCCGGGACAGGGGGAGGGAATCACGAGCAGTACTTC,CASSIAGTGGGNHEQYF,17,TRBV19,-,TRBJ2-7,TRBD1
TGTGCCAGCAGCACCACTGACACCTCCGGGGAGCTGTTTTTT,CASSTTDTSGELFF,14,TRBV7-3,-,TRBJ2-2,-
TGTGCCAGCAGTACCTTGGACAGCCGGTTAGACTTC,CASSTLDSRLDF,12,TRBV6-1,few,TRBJ1-2,-
TGTGCCAGCCGGGGGGGACTAGCGGGAGTGATCGAGCAGTACTTC,CASRGGLAGVIEQYF,15,TRBV25-1,few,TRBJ2-7,TRBD2
TGTGCCAGCAGCGCGAACCCCCCTAGCGGAACCTACGAGCAGTACTTC,CASSANPPSGTYEQYF,16,TRBV28,once,TRBJ2-7,TRBD2
TGTGCCAGCAGTGCCCCTGGACTAGCGGGAGGGCGGGAGCAGTACTTC,CASSAPGLAGGREQYF,16,TRBV2,few,TRBJ2-7,TRBD2
TGTGCCAGCAGTCGATCCGGGATCTGGGGCTACACCTTC,CASSRSGIWGYTF,13,TRBV28,-,TRBJ1-2,-
TGTGCCAGCAGGAGAGAAGTTTCCTACAATGAGCAGTTCTTC,CASRREVSYNEQFF,14,TRBV6-1,-,TRBJ2-1,-
TGTGCCAGCAGCCAAGGTGATGGGACAGGGCCGAAGGTTGGCAATGGCTACACCTTC,CASSQGDGTGPKVGNGYTF,19,TRBV4-2,-,TRBJ1-2,TRBD1
TGCGCCAGCAGCTTGGGGGCGATAACTAACTATGGCTACACCTTC,CASSLGAITNYGYTF,15,TRBV5-1,-,TRBJ1-2,-
TGCGCCAGCAGCCAAGCCCTCGCTAATACCTTCAATCAGCCCCAGCATTTT,CASSQALANTFNQPQHF,17,TRBV4-1,-,TRBJ1-5,-
TGTGCCATCAGTGAGTCCAACGGACAGGGGGAAGCTTTCTTT,CAISESNGQGEAFF,14,TRBV10-3,-,TRBJ1-1,TRBD1
TGCGCCAGCAGCCAAGATCGGGGATATAGCAATCAGCCCCAGCATTTT,CASSQDRGYSNQPQHF,16,TRBV4-3,-,TRBJ1-5,-
TGTGCCAGCAGTGACCCAGGACAGGGCTGGGAGCAGTTCTTC,CASSDPGQGWEQFF,14,TRBV25-1,-,TRBJ2-1,TRBD1
TGTGCCAGCAGCTTCCCGGGACTAGCGGCCGAGCAGTACTTC,CASSFPGLAAEQYF,14,TRBV5-5,-,TRBJ2-7,TRBD2
TGTGCCAGCAACACCTTGGCAGGGAGGGCTGAAGCTTTCTTT,CASNTLAGRAEAFF,14,TRBV2,-,TRBJ1-1,-
TGTGCCAGCAGCTTAGCGCCGGGATCGGGCACTGAAGCTTTCTTT,CASSLAPGSGTEAFF,15,TRBV7-2,-,TRBJ1-1,-
TGTGCCAGCAGCTTAAGTATTCAGGGTAGCTCCTATAATTCACCCCTCCACTTT,CASSLSIQGSSYNSPLHF,18,TRBV7-2,few,TRBJ1-6,-
TGCGCCAGCAGCCGTGCAGGGTCTGGGGCCAACGTCCTGACTTTC,CASSRAGSGANVLTF,15,TRBV4-1,-,TRBJ2-6,-
TGTGCCAGCTCACCACCGTCCGTAGATACGCAGTATTTT,CASSPPSVDTQYF,13,TRBV18,once,TRBJ2-3,-
TGTGCCAGCAGTCAGAACGTGGTGCCGGGGCAGTACTTC,CASSQNVVPGQYF,13,TRBV28,-,TRBJ2-5,-
TGCAGCGTTGTTCGGGACTTAGCCACAGATACGCAGTATTTT,CSVVRDLATDTQYF,14,TRBV29-1,-,TRBJ2-3,-
TGTGCCAGCAGTTCGACAGCTAACACTGAAGCTTTCTTT,CASSSTANTEAFF,13,TRBV25-1,-,TRBJ1-1,-
TGCGCCAGCCGTTCGTCGGGGGTGAACACTGAAGCTTTCTTT,CASRSSGVNTEAFF,14,TRBV5-1,-,TRBJ1-1,-
TGTGCCAGTAGTACCGGGGATCCGCCCCTCCACTTT,CASSTGDPPLHF,12,TRBV19,-,TRBJ1-6,-
TGTGCCAGTAGTATAAATCTCAATCAGCCCCAGCATTTT,CASSINLNQPQHF,13,TRBV19,-,TRBJ1-5,-
TGTGCCAGCTCACCGTTCCCCCCAGGGAACACCGGGGAGCTGTTTTTT,CASSPFPPGNTGELFF,16,TRBV18,-,TRBJ2-2,-
TGTGCCAGTAGCCCCACCGGGGATTTTGATTATGGCTACACCTTC,CASSPTGDFDYGYTF,15,TRBV19,-,TRBJ1-2,-
TGTGCCAGCAGCGCTGGGACTAGCGGGAGAGGTCCCATACACAATGAGCAGTTCTTC,CASSAGTSGRGPIHNEQFF,19,TRBV9,-,TRBJ2-1,TRBD2
TGTGCCAGCAGTTACGCGGTTGGACAGGGGAGAAATGGCTACACCTTC,CASSYAVGQGRNGYTF,16,TRBV6-6,few,TRBJ1-2,TRBD1
TGCAGCGTTGAAGTTTTTAGGGCCGCAGGGGGCGCATCCGGGGAGCTGTTTTTT,CSVEVFRAAGGASGELFF,18,TRBV29-1,-,TRBJ2-2,TRBD1
TGTGCCACCAGCAGAGATAGGAACACTGAAGCTTTCTTT,CATSRDRNTEAFF,13,TRBV15,few,TRBJ1-1,-
TGCGCCAGCAGCTGGGGGACAGGACTGAACACTGAAGCTTTCTTT,CASSWGTGLNTEAFF,15,TRBV5-1,-,TRBJ1-1,TRBD1
TGTGCCAGCAGCCCCAACAGGGCTAACACCGGGGAGCTGTTTTTT,CASSPNRANTGELFF,15,TRBV11-1,-,TRBJ2-2,-
TGTGCCAGCAGTTTCCCGGGACAGGGACGTTCAACTAATGAAAAACTGTTTTTT,CASSFPGQGRSTNEKLFF,18,TRBV28,-,TRBJ1-4,TRBD1
TGTGCCATCAGCCGGACAGGGGACGGGGCCAACGTCCTGACTTTC,CAISRTGDGANVLTF,15,TRBV10-3,-,TRBJ2-6,TRBD1